The sequence of this T cell receptor (beta chain) was determined in a study of OX40 agonist ivuxolimab in advanced cancers. Looking at the study overall: At 0.01 to 10 mg/kg, ivuxolimab was administered intravenously to patients every 2 weeks. A mean age of approximately 64 years, range roughly 20 to 90, was recorded, and roughly 80% were male. Overall study results and limits: At doses 0.1 to 3.0 mg/kg, CD4+ and CD8+ clones expanded.

The CDR3 is 14 residues long. The germline V gene has CDR1 SGHKS and CDR2 YYEKEE (reference sequence). V shed 1 base and J shed 3 bases, with 11 bases lying between them. Some clones are missing from TCRdb's copy, which holds only in-frame ones; the method was immunoSEQ multiplex PCR. Of approximately 47,000 clones listed, nearly 95% are singletons. On this clone: The target antigen is unknown.

This specimen was CD4+ or CD8+ T cells sorted from blood, taken in a trial of the OX40 agonist ivuxolimab. This TCR was recovered from an adult with an advanced solid tumor such as melanoma, head and neck, liver or kidney cancer. The V call is TRBV5-5, the J call TRBJ2-7, with no clear D. CDR3 sequence reads: CASSLLPDVYEQYF. The DNA for the CDR3 is TGTGCCAGCAGCTTGCTTCCGGACGTCTACGAGCAGTACTTC.